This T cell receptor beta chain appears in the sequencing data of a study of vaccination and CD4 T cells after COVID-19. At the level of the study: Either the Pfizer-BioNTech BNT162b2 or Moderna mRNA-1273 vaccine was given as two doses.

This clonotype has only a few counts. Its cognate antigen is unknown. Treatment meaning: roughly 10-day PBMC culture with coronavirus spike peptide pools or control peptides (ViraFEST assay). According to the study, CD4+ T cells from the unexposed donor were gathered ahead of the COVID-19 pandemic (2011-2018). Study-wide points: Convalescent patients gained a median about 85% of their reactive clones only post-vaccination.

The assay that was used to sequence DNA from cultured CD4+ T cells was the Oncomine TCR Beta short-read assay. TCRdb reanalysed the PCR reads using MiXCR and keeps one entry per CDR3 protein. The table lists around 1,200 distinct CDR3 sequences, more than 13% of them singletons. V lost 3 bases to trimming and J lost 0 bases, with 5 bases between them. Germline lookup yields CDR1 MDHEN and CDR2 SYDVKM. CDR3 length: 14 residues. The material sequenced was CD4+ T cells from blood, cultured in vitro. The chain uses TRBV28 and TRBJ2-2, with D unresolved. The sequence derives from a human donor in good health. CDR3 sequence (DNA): TGTGCCAGCAGTTTCGGTGCGAACACCGGGGAGCTGTTTTTT. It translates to CASSFGANTGELFF.